Listed below are T cell receptor beta chains from one sample, sequenced in a study of graft-versus-host responses after intestinal transplantation. Assay used: immunoSEQ multiplex PCR; TCRdb lists only in-frame clones, some missing. This table holds about 2,200 clones, around 40% found once. Sequences were derived from alloreactive CD8+ T cells from a mixed lymphocyte reaction culture, sampled before transplantation. Receptor source: a human patient who was an organ donor for intestinal transplantation. Each CDR3 is given with its conserved first and last residue. The order of the fields is V gene, clone size, J gene, D gene, CDR3 DNA, CDR3 protein. The D gene is left open where the match is weak. Not all rows give a size; the values are once, few, many and, for expanded clones, a class.

>TRBV4-1|-|TRBJ2-7|-
TGCGCCAGCAGCCAAGTCGGTAGAGCCTACGAGCAGTACTTC
CASSQVGRAYEQYF
>TRBV6-1|-|TRBJ2-7|TRBD2
TGTGCCAGCAGTTATAGCGGGGGATCCTACGAGCAGTACTTC
CASSYSGGSYEQYF
>TRBV2|-|TRBJ2-7|-
TGTGCCAGCAGTGGACGGATGGGGCCCTACGAGCAGTACTTC
CASSGRMGPYEQYF
>TRBV7-9|-|TRBJ2-7|-
TGTGCCAGCAGCCGTACCGGACAGTTCTGGAAGCAGTACTTC
CASSRTGQFWKQYF
>TRBV28|once|TRBJ1-1|-
TGTGCCAGCAGTCCGCCCGGATTCGAAGCTTTCTTT
CASSPPGFEAFF
>TRBV10-2|-|TRBJ2-1|-
TGCGCCAGCAGTGAGTCGAGGTCAAGCTCCTACAATGAGCAGTTCTTC
CASSESRSSSYNEQFF
>TRBV30|few|TRBJ1-5|-
TGTGCCTGGAGTGTAACAGTCAATCAGCCCCAGCATTTT
CAWSVTVNQPQHF
>TRBV4-1|-|TRBJ1-2|-
TGCGCCAGCCACCTGGGGGTGGGAGGAAGACGATATGGCTACACCTTC
CASHLGVGGRRYGYTF
>TRBV4-1|medium-sized|TRBJ1-2|-
TGCGCCAGCAGCCAATTGTCCCGGGACACGGACGGCTACACCTTC
CASSQLSRDTDGYTF
>TRBV30|-|TRBJ1-1|-
TGTGCCTGGAGTGTACCGGTGGAAGCTTTCTTT
CAWSVPVEAFF
>TRBV4-2|-|TRBJ1-1|TRBD1
TGTGCCAGCACCCCGACAGGGGGCGCCCCTGAAGCTTTCTTT
CASTPTGGAPEAFF
>TRBV18|-|TRBJ2-7|TRBD2
TGTGCCAGCTCACCTGGAAGCGGGGGATCCTCCTACGAGCAGTACTTC
CASSPGSGGSSYEQYF
>TRBV10-3|medium-sized|TRBJ1-5|-
TGTGCCATAGGGACCGGTGATAGCAATCAGCCCCAGCATTTT
CAIGTGDSNQPQHF
>TRBV5-6|few|TRBJ1-1|-
TGTGCCAGCAGCTTGGGCGGGGGGCTGGTGGCTGAAGCTTTCTTT
CASSLGGGLVAEAFF
>TRBV19|-|TRBJ2-7|TRBD2
TGTGCCAGTAGTATAGGGGCGGGACTACTTCAATACGAGCAGTACTTC
CASSIGAGLLQYEQYF
>TRBV11-2|-|TRBJ1-1|-
TGTGCCAGCAGCTTAGGGGCAGGGGCTATTGAAGCTTTCTTT
CASSLGAGAIEAFF
>TRBV29-1|few|TRBJ1-2|-
TGCAGCGTTGAAATGGAGCTTAACTATGGCTACACCTTC
CSVEMELNYGYTF
>TRBV15|-|TRBJ1-5|TRBD1
TGTGCCACCGGGACAGGGGACAGCAATCAGCCCCAGCATTTT
CATGTGDSNQPQHF
>TRBV5-6|large|TRBJ2-7|-
TGTGCCAGCAGCTTACACGGACTCTACGAGCAGTACTTC
CASSLHGLYEQYF
>TRBV7-6|-|TRBJ2-5|TRBD2
TGTGCCAGCAGCTACCTACCTACGGAACTAGCGGGGGTCGAGACCCAGTACTTC
CASSYLPTELAGVETQYF
>TRBV6-4|-|TRBJ2-3|TRBD2
TGTGCCAGCAGTGAGGGACTAGAAACAGATACGCAGTATTTT
CASSEGLETDTQYF
>TRBV29-1|few|TRBJ2-7|-
TGCAGCGTTGACTGGCGGGGAGGCGAGCAGTACTTC
CSVDWRGGEQYF
>TRBV7-6|large|TRBJ1-1|-
TGTGCCAGCAGCTCAAGGGGGACCGACACTGAAGCTTTCTTT
CASSSRGTDTEAFF
>TRBV30|-|TRBJ2-2|-
TGTGCCTGGAGGGGGGATACCGGGGAGCTGTTTTTT
CAWRGDTGELFF
>TRBV30|-|TRBJ1-1|-
TGTGCCTGGAGTAGGACATTGAACACTGAAGCTTTCTTT
CAWSRTLNTEAFF
>TRBV9|-|TRBJ1-2|-
TGTGCCAGCAGCGTATCGGGTCCCGGCGGCTACACCTTC
CASSVSGPGGYTF
>TRBV6-1|-|TRBJ2-2|TRBD1
TGTGCCAGCACCCGGGACAGGGGGTACACCGGGGAGCTGTTTTTT
CASTRDRGYTGELFF
>TRBV20-1|medium-sized|TRBJ1-5|-
TGCAGTGCTGGACAGCCCCAGCATTTT
CSAGQPQHF
>TRBV7-2|-|TRBJ2-7|-
TGTGCCAGCAGCCTGACAGCGACCTACGAGCAGTACTTC
CASSLTATYEQYF
>TRBV4-1|-|TRBJ1-6|-
TGCGCCAGCAGCAGAGTTAATTCACCCCTCCACTTT
CASSRVNSPLHF
>TRBV7-8|-|TRBJ2-1|TRBD2
TGTGCCAGCAGCTTGTTCGGGGGGGCGGGGAATGAGCAGTTCTTC
CASSLFGGAGNEQFF
>TRBV5-1|once|TRBJ2-1|-
TGCGCCAGCCGGGGCTTAGGAGGCAATGAGCAGTTCTTC
CASRGLGGNEQFF
>TRBV7-8|few|TRBJ2-2|-
TGTGCCAGCAGCTTAGTGGGGGGAGCCGGGGAGCTGTTTTTT
CASSLVGGAGELFF
>TRBV27|few|TRBJ1-2|-
TGTGCCAGCAGTGAAGGTCTTGGGGAACCGCCTGCGGGCTACACCTTC
CASSEGLGEPPAGYTF
>TRBV7-1|few|TRBJ1-6|-
TGTGCCAGCGTACCCGCCAGGGGTTCACCCCTCCACTTT
CASVPARGSPLHF
>TRBV10-2|-|TRBJ2-7|-
TGCGCCAGCAGTGAGCCGACAGTTTTCAACTCCTACGAGCAGTACTTC
CASSEPTVFNSYEQYF
>TRBV4-2|few|TRBJ2-7|TRBD2
TGTGCCAGCAGCGCTAGCGGGGGGGATCACGACGACGAGCAGTACTTC
CASSASGGDHDDEQYF
>TRBV9|-|TRBJ2-5|-
TGTGCCAGCAGCGACCTTCTGGGGGAGACCCAGTACTTC
CASSDLLGETQYF
>TRBV28|-|TRBJ1-5|-
TGTGCCAGCAGTCCACTCCAGGGTTCAGGGGCCCAGCATTTT
CASSPLQGSGAQHF
>TRBV5-4|medium-sized|TRBJ2-5|-
TGTGCCAGCAGCTTGGTTGGTCAGCAAGAGACCCAGTACTTC
CASSLVGQQETQYF
>TRBV27|-|TRBJ2-7|-
TGTGCCAGCAGTTTATCGCAGGTGGACCGAACCTACGAGCAGTACTTC
CASSLSQVDRTYEQYF
>TRBV27|-|TRBJ1-4|-
TGTGCCAGCAGTTTAACGGCTTCATCTGATGAAAAACTGTTTTTT
CASSLTASSDEKLFF
>TRBV7-9|-|TRBJ2-7|-
TGTGCCAGCAGCTTATTTCCGGCGGTCTACGAGCAGTACTTC
CASSLFPAVYEQYF
>TRBV4-2|few|TRBJ1-1|-
TGTGCCAGCAGCCAAGTCGCCAGTTCATGGTCTGAAGCTTTCTTT
CASSQVASSWSEAFF
>TRBV29-1|-|TRBJ1-2|-
TGCAGCGTTTTCCCACAGGGTAGTTATGGCTACACCTTC
CSVFPQGSYGYTF
>TRBV11-2|-|TRBJ2-7|-
TGTGCCAGCAGCCCTCAGAGTAGTGGATTTTCGGGTGAGCAGTACTTC
CASSPQSSGFSGEQYF
>TRBV6-5|large|TRBJ2-7|-
TGTGCCAGCACCACGGGTAACTCCTACGAGCAGTACTTC
CASTTGNSYEQYF
>TRBV5-1|once|TRBJ2-7|TRBD1
TGCGCCAGCAGCTCCGAGACAGGGCGGTCCTACGAGCAGTACTTC
CASSSETGRSYEQYF
>TRBV4-2|-|TRBJ2-7|-
TGTGCCAGCAGCCTTTTTCCCAGCGGGGAGCAGTACTTC
CASSLFPSGEQYF
>TRBV10-3|-|TRBJ1-4|TRBD1
TGTGCCATCGGGACAGGTTTGGGAACTAATGAAAAACTGTTTTTT
CAIGTGLGTNEKLFF
>TRBV28|few|TRBJ2-1|-
TGTGCCAGCACCAGGGGGGGCTCCTACAATGAGCAGTTCTTC
CASTRGGSYNEQFF
>TRBV5-6|few|TRBJ2-1|TRBD2
TGTGCCAGCAGCGATCCCACTAGCGGGTACAATGAGCAGTTCTTC
CASSDPTSGYNEQFF
>TRBV28|few|TRBJ1-2|TRBD1
TGTGCCAGCAGTTTCGACAGGGGGCTATATGGCTACACCTTC
CASSFDRGLYGYTF
>TRBV2|-|TRBJ1-1|-
TGTGCCAGCAGGAAACGGGGTAGCACTGAAGCTTTCTTT
CASRKRGSTEAFF
>TRBV15|-|TRBJ1-5|TRBD1
TGTGCCACCAGCAGCGACAGGGGCAGCAATCAGCCCCAGCATTTT
CATSSDRGSNQPQHF
>TRBV21-1|-|TRBJ2-3|-
TGTGCCAGCAGCAAAGATAAGGGACAGGGACAGGATACGCAGTATTTT
CASSKDKGQGQDTQYF
>TRBV30|-|TRBJ2-3|TRBD1
TGTGCCTGGAGTGAACAGGGGTGGCAGTATTTT
CAWSEQGWQYF
>TRBV11-2|-|TRBJ1-2|-
TGTGCCAGCAGCTTAGATGGGGGCCAGGGGAGCTATGGCTACACCTTC
CASSLDGGQGSYGYTF
>TRBV4-1|-|TRBJ2-7|-
TGCGCCAGCAGCCACGCAGGCTTACACTACGAGCAGTACTTC
CASSHAGLHYEQYF
>TRBV7-8|-|TRBJ2-3|-
TGTGCCAGCAGCTTATATCATGGGATGTACACAGATACGCAGTATTTT
CASSLYHGMYTDTQYF